This TCR beta chain was recorded in a study of cytomegalovirus exposure and HLA in healthy donors (dated by TCRdb to 2017 to 2019). The study in broad terms: According to a later analysis, the approximately 120 validation repertoires were produced on the same platform as the 666 repertoires of the first cohort. The study aimed to test whether cataloging public T cell receptors could reveal signatures of past pathogen exposure. Along with the roughly 610-subject first cohort, a separate validation cohort of over a hundred different subjects was used. To predict cytomegalovirus infection status, the study combined high-throughput TCR immunosequencing, statistical association of individual TCRs with disease status, and machine learning.

Preparation of the library involved the immunoSEQ multiplex PCR assay. The paper's processing steps were these. A statistical classification framework was developed to diagnose cytomegalovirus status using the catalog of TCR beta chain sequences. TCRdb holds this immuneACCESS table with in-frame rearrangements only. Some clones are missing; in checked studies, unresolved V genes explain under half, and the rest has no known cause. D and trimming were read from the DNA, whereas the V and J calls and clone size are those reported in that table. The sample table lists 120,000 or so clones, 70% to 90% of them with a count of one. Approximately 2% of the sample goes to the ten largest clones. Trimming costs V 3 bases and J 2 bases, and their ends lie 10 bases apart. The CDR3 contains 15 residues, cysteine and phenylalanine counted. Solely the CDR3 DNA is kept, with 45 bases framed from the first base. Looking up the germline V gene yields CDR1 MGHRA and CDR2 YSYEKL.

The paper as a whole reports these results and caveats: A later analysis found that TCRs clustered in the first cohort also tended to co-occur in the 120 or so validation repertoires, with 94% of cluster scores above 0. The validation cohort had no HLA typing available for a later analysis, so co-occurrence within that cohort was assessed over all 120 or so repertoires. In the study, about 150 TCR beta chains were listed as associated with cytomegalovirus. While some public TCRs were present in many individuals, most TCR sequences turned up only very rarely across donors. It was suggested by the authors that the approach could potentially be generalized to other disease states and immunological phenotypes. In vitro tests confirmed that three of the cytomegalovirus-associated TCR beta chains recognize cytomegalovirus antigens. In both the original and validation cohorts, the classifier was reported to diagnose cytomegalovirus status with high specificity and sensitivity.

The donors were included in the validation cohort of 120 subjects, a group kept apart from the approximately 690-subject first cohort. With respect to this clone: This receptor's antigen is unknown. Within one base of it there is no much larger clone, and no base qualities were kept.

The rearrangement joined TRBV4-1 to TRBJ2-2; perhaps TRBD1 is the D gene, with 6 bases matching. The material sequenced was PBMCs. The TCR sequence derives from a woman younger than 35 in good health and CMV-seronegative. The nucleotide sequence reads TGCGCCAGCAGCCACGGGACATTAAACACCGGGGAGCTGTTTTTT. This is translated as CASSHGTLNTGELFF.